These T cell receptor beta chains were read from a single sample in a study of blood T cell repertoires in COVID-19. Using immunoSEQ multiplex PCR, the repertoire was profiled, and TCRdb retains in-frame clones only, with some absent. The repertoire consists of 250,000 to 300,000 clones, with 75% to 90% occurring once and the leading ten covering 11%. The sample was peripheral blood. The receptors were sampled from a woman between 65 and 79 years old with acute or convalescent COVID-19. The CDR3 runs from the conserved cysteine through the conserved F or W. The D gene is left open where the match is weak. Size tells how often a clone was seen (once, few, many) or the class of an expanded clone, and some rows leave it out.

d_gene	v_gene	abundance	j_gene	CDR3nt	CDR3aa
NA	TRBV5-1	NA	TRBJ2-2	TGCGCCAGCAGCTTGGATGGGGGCAACACCGGGGAGCTGTTTTTT	CASSLDGGNTGELFF
NA	TRBV14	NA	TRBJ1-1	TGTGCCAGCAGCCAGGTCCCCGCAGGGGACACTGAAGCTTTCTTT	CASSQVPAGDTEAFF
NA	TRBV3-1/TRBV3-2	NA	TRBJ1-5	TGTGCCAGCAGCCAAGATGAAAGGAGGATAAATCAGCCCCAGCATTTT	CASSQDERRINQPQHF
TRBD2	TRBV19	NA	TRBJ2-1	TGTCACCCGACTAGCGGGGCCAGCTCCTACAATGAGCAGTTCTTC	CHPTSGASSYNEQFF
NA	TRBV6-5	NA	TRBJ1-2	TGTGCCAGCAGGCCTACCGACTCCCGACCGGGAGGCTACACCTTC	CASRPTDSRPGGYTF
TRBD1	TRBV5-1	NA	TRBJ1-2	TGCGCCAGCAGCTCGGGACAGCTCTATGGCTACACCTTC	CASSSGQLYGYTF
TRBD1	TRBV2	NA	TRBJ2-3	TGTGCCAGCACTGCCCGGGACAGGCTAAGCACAGATACGCAGTATTTT	CASTARDRLSTDTQYF
NA	TRBV21-1	once	TRBJ1-5	TGTGCCAGCAGCAAAGGGATCTCCCGGCGGGGCAATCAGCCCCAGCATTTT	CASSKGISRRGNQPQHF
NA	TRBV7-6	NA	TRBJ2-5	TGTGCCAGCAGCATAATTCGTCGGGGGGCGGAGACCCAGTACTTC	CASSIIRRGAETQYF
NA	TRBV6-6	NA	TRBJ2-5	TGTGCCAGCAGTTCATCTAGGCCGGGTCAAGAGACCCAGTACTTC	CASSSSRPGQETQYF
TRBD2	TRBV7-2	NA	TRBJ2-1	TGTGCCAGCAGCCTCCGACTAGCGGGGGCCTACAATGAGCAGTTCTTC	CASSLRLAGAYNEQFF
NA	TRBV19	NA	TRBJ1-1	TGTGCCAGTAGTATCGTGCGGGACACTGAAGCTTTCTTT	CASSIVRDTEAFF
NA	TRBV27	NA	TRBJ1-2	TGTGCCAGCAGACGCGAAAAAAGCTATGGCTACACCTTC	CASRREKSYGYTF
NA	TRBV3-1/TRBV3-2	once	TRBJ1-3	TGTGCCAGCAGCCAGCGGGCAAATGGAAACACCATATATTTT	CASSQRANGNTIYF
NA	TRBV12-5	NA	TRBJ1-1	TGTGCTAGTGGTTTGACGGCGGAGGGGACTGAAGCTTTCTTT	CASGLTAEGTEAFF
NA	TRBV3-1/TRBV3-2	NA	TRBJ1-2	TGTGCCAGCAGCCAAGGGACAGCCACTAACTATGGCTACACCTTC	CASSQGTATNYGYTF
TRBD2	TRBV2	NA	TRBJ2-2	TGTGCCAGCAGGAATCCGGGACTAGCGGGGGGATCCACCGGGGAGCTGTTTTTT	CASRNPGLAGGSTGELFF
TRBD2	TRBV18	NA	TRBJ2-3	TGTGCCAGCTCACCACCTAGCGGGAGCACAGATACGCAGTATTTT	CASSPPSGSTDTQYF
TRBD1	TRBV4-2	NA	TRBJ2-7	TGTGCCAGCAGCCGAGACAGGGGGCCGACCTACGAGCAGTACTTC	CASSRDRGPTYEQYF
NA	TRBV4-2	once	TRBJ1-1	TGTGCCAGCAGCCGAGGAGAAAGGAACGATGAAGCTTTCTTT	CASSRGERNDEAFF
TRBD2	TRBV9	NA	TRBJ2-5	TGTGCCAGCAGCGTAGGGGGACTAGCTCAGGAGACCCAGTACTTC	CASSVGGLAQETQYF
NA	TRBV6-1	NA	TRBJ2-7	TGTGCCAGCAGTGAAGCGTCGGTGCAGTACTTC	CASSEASVQYF
NA	TRBV6-5	once	TRBJ1-5	TGTGCCAGCAGTACAAGGGAGGCTCAGCCCCAGCATTTT	CASSTREAQPQHF
NA	TRBV6-5	few	TRBJ2-5	TGTGCCAGCAGCGAGGGCGTCAGACAGACCCAGTACTTC	CASSEGVRQTQYF
TRBD1	TRBV18	once	TRBJ1-1	TGTGCCAGCTCAATACAAACAGGGGCGAACACTGAAGCTTTCTTT	CASSIQTGANTEAFF
TRBD1	TRBV7-9	NA	TRBJ1-1	TGTGCCAGCAGCCCTCGGACAGGGGGACCCATGAACACTGAAGCTTTCTTT	CASSPRTGGPMNTEAFF
TRBD1	TRBV2	NA	TRBJ1-1	TGTGCCAGCAGTGAGAGGGGGCAGTCAGCTTTCTTT	CASSERGQSAFF
NA	TRBV25-1	NA	TRBJ2-6	TGTGCCAGCAGCAGGGCTGGGGCCAACGTCCTGACTTTC	CASSRAGANVLTF
TRBD2	TRBV18	NA	TRBJ2-5	TGTGCCAGCTCTCCGGGACTAGATCAAGAGACCCAGTACTTC	CASSPGLDQETQYF